The 28 T cell receptor beta chains presented below share a single source sample, sequenced in a study of T cell repertoires in cytomegalovirus infection. TCRdb passed the reads through MiXCR, listing each CDR3 protein once. The table shows 200,000 to 300,000 distinct CDR3 sequences, with over 9% occurring only once. Input material: PBMCs. All receptors come from a human donor in good health (CMV status not recorded). Some clones in this sample may be carry-over from other donors' samples.

The sample holds a few counts of this clonotype. CDR3 protein: CASSLEGASGAYEQYF. CDR3 sequence (DNA): TGTGCCAGCAGCTTGGAAGGGGCTAGCGGGGCCTACGAGCAGTACTTC. The J gene is TRBJ2-7, the V gene TRBV7-9, with TRBD2 matching over 9 bases. The germline CDR1 and CDR2 sequences are SEHNR and FQNEAQ (reference sequence). Unmatched junction bases numbered 8, after V lost 3 bases and J lost 2 bases. The CDR3 runs 16 residues.

This clonotype has at least ten counts. The chain couples TRBV7-2 to TRBJ2-1, with D uncertain. Germline V gene sequence: CDR1 SGHTA, CDR2 FQGNSA. CDR3 size: 12 residues. The germline V and J ends were trimmed by 5 bases and 8 bases, with 10 bases remaining between them. CDR3 residues: CASSPPLDEQFF. As DNA, the CDR3 is TGTGCCAGCAGCCCGCCCTTAGATGAGCAGTTCTTC.

Ten or more counts support this clonotype. The V gene is TRBV3-1, the J gene TRBJ2-7; weak D call: TRBD1 (7 bases). Germline V gene data show CDR1 as LGHDT and CDR2 as YNNKEL (reference sequence). Between the trimmed V and J ends, which lost 4 bases and 1 base, there was a span of 26 bases. The CDR3 spans 19 residues. In nucleotides, the CDR3 is TGTGCCAGCAGCCTCGCGGGGCGGGGACAGCTCCCCCTTTCCTACGAGCAGTACTTC. It is translated as CASSLAGRGQLPLSYEQYF.

This clonotype was observed many times. The chain links TRBV7-8 to TRBJ2-3; D is unclear. The CDR3 contains 15 residues. Germline V gene lookup returns CDR1 SGHVS and CDR2 FQNEAQ. V was clipped by 1 base and J by 5 bases, with 13 bases between them. The CDR3 coding sequence is TGTGCCAGCAGCTTAGTTGGCCAACGAGGAGATACGCAGTATTTT. Its translation: CASSLVGQRGDTQYF.

This clonotype was seen ten or more times. CDR3 region: CATSRDVTTSGNTIYF. Here the CDR3 DNA reads TGTGCCACCAGCAGAGATGTGACGACATCTGGAAACACCATATATTTT. V is TRBV15 and J is TRBJ1-3; D not certain. CDR1 and CDR2 from the germline V gene are LNHNV and YYDKDF (reference sequence). Trimming stripped 0 bases from V and 1 base from J, with 10 bases between. This CDR3 contains 16 residues.

The chain employs TRBV18 and TRBJ2-2, with D hard to call. V gave up 5 bases and J gave up 0 bases, with 7 bases separating them. CDR3 length: 14 residues. Germline loops: CDR1 KGHSH, CDR2 LQKENI. The CDR3 DNA reads TGTGCCAGCTCAAACCGAGCGAACACCGGGGAGCTGTTTTTT. It is translated as CASSNRANTGELFF.

The J gene is TRBJ1-1, the V gene TRBV20-1; no firm D call. V was shortened by 2 bases and J by 1 base, with 5 bases between the two germline ends. The CDR3 is 12 amino acids. The V gene's germline CDR1 is DFQATT and CDR2 SNEGSKA (reference sequence). CDR3 region: CSARTQNTEAFF. The CDR3 nucleotides are TGCAGTGCTAGAACACAGAACACTGAAGCTTTCTTT.

CDR3 sequence (DNA): TGTGCCAGCAGTTCCGGGACTAGCTACGAGCAGTACTTC. It translates to CASSSGTSYEQYF. The chain carries TRBV6-6 and TRBJ2-7; 8 nucleotides agree with TRBD2. The CDR3 length is 13 residues. V shed 4 bases and J 3 bases; nucleotides not matched to a gene: 2. Looked up from germline, CDR1 is MNHNY and CDR2 is SVGAGI (reference sequence).

This clonotype was recorded many times. This rearrangement joins TRBV7-2 to TRBJ2-2, with 7 bases fitting TRBD2. V lost 5 bases, J lost 6 bases, and 9 bases stayed unmatched. There are 15 residues in the CDR3. CDR1 is SGHTA and CDR2 is FQGNSA in the germline V gene. In DNA form, the CDR3 reads TGTGCCAGCAGCCCCCAACGCGGGAGCTCCGGGGAGCTGTTTTTT. Residues: CASSPQRGSSGELFF.

In this sample, this clonotype turned up a few times. The CDR3 protein is CSAPALRGNGYNEQFF. The CDR3 DNA reads as TGCAGTGCTCCAGCTTTGAGAGGGAACGGCTACAATGAGCAGTTCTTC. The chain couples TRBV20-1 to TRBJ2-1; possible D gene TRBD2, 5 bases. The V and J ends lost 5 bases and 3 bases respectively, with 20 bases between them. The CDR3 contains 16 residues. Per the germline V gene, CDR1 is DFQATT and CDR2 is SNEGSKA (reference sequence).

This clonotype was recorded a few times. This chain uses TRBV20-1 with TRBJ2-5; D is uncertain. The CDR3 totals 11 residues. V lost 5 bases, J lost 10 bases, and 14 bases lay in between. Germline-derived CDR1 and CDR2 are DFQATT and SNEGSKA (reference sequence). Written as DNA, the CDR3 is TGCAGTGCTTTCCGATTAGATCACCAGTACTTC. It codes for CSAFRLDHQYF.

This chain links TRBV29-1 with TRBJ2-5; a weak D match, TRBD2 (5 bases). This CDR3 has 12 residues. Trimming took 5 bases from V and 2 from J, leaving 9 bases between them. CDR1 is SQVTM and CDR2 is ANQGSEA in the germline V gene. For the CDR3, the DNA is TGCAGCGTTCGGACTGCGCAAGAGACCCAGTACTTC. It encodes CSVRTAQETQYF.

This clonotype was observed a handful of times. A clone one base away is much larger, so this may be a read error. The V gene is TRBV7-2, the J gene TRBJ2-2, with a weak D call TRBD2 (7 bases). This CDR3 comprises 16 residues. Germline loops: CDR1 SGHTA, CDR2 FQGNSA. The DNA of the CDR3 is TGTGCCAGCAGCTTTCTGGGGGGGGCGCTCACCGGGGGGCTGTTTTTT. Amino acids: CASSFLGGALTGGLFF.

This sequence joins TRBV20-1 and TRBJ2-7; possible D gene TRBD2, 5 bases. V was shortened by 4 bases and J by 0 bases, with 7 bases between the two germline ends. Germline V gene lookup returns CDR1 DFQATT and CDR2 SNEGSKA (reference sequence). This CDR3 contains 12 residues. CDR3 sequence reads: CSANSVSYEQYF. The CDR3 bases are TGCAGTGCTAATAGCGTCTCCTACGAGCAGTACTTC.

Worth noting for this clonotype: This could be a read error, since a much larger clone is one nucleotide away. The chain has TRBV12-3 or TRBV12-4 and TRBJ1-5; no definite D call. The CDR3 contains 16 residues. V shed 3 bases and J shed 5 bases, with 17 bases lying between them. In nucleotides, the CDR3 is TGTGCCAGCAGTTTCGCGCAAATGGTGTCGGATCAGCCCCAGCATTTT. Protein sequence: CASSFAQMVSDQPQHF.

The V call is TRBV19, the J call TRBJ1-4; 12 bases line up with TRBD1. The CDR3 contains 16 residues. V was pared by 7 bases and J by 0 bases, with 3 bases of the junction left unmatched. Per the germline V gene, CDR1 is LNHDA and CDR2 is SQIVND (reference sequence). CDR3 sequence (DNA): TGTGCCAGTAAGGGACAGGGGGCCGCAACTAATGAAAAACTGTTTTTT. Its protein is CASKGQGAATNEKLFF.

This clonotype was counted between two and nine times. The chain is built from TRBV5-1 and TRBJ2-7; the D gene is possibly TRBD1 (7 bases). V dropped 2 bases and J dropped 4 bases, with 19 bases sitting between them. CDR3 size: 16 residues. Germline CDR1 and CDR2: SGHRS and YFSETQ. CDR3 amino acids: CASSFSNRGGGYEQYF. Written as DNA, the CDR3 is TGCGCCAGCAGCTTCAGCAACAGGGGAGGCGGGTACGAGCAGTACTTC.

In its sample, this clonotype was seen many times. The chain combines TRBV19 with TRBJ1-1, with D possibly TRBD1 on 5 matching bases. Trimming removed 1 base at V and 8 bases at J, with 11 bases between. The germline gives CDR1 LNHDA, CDR2 SQIVND (reference sequence). CDR3 length: 13 amino acids. The CDR3, as DNA: TGTGCCAGTAGTATAGTCCAGGGAGTGGAAGCTTTCTTT. Translation gives CASSIVQGVEAFF.

This clonotype occurred a few times. This chain links TRBV7-2 with TRBJ2-3; D is undetermined. The CDR3 loop spans 16 amino acids. Trimming pared 5 bases from V and 0 bases from J, leaving 15 bases between. From germline, CDR1 is SGHTA and CDR2 FQGNSA. CDR3 loop: CASSPRINPSTDTQYF. The CDR3 DNA follows: TGTGCCAGCAGCCCCCGTATAAACCCTAGCACAGATACGCAGTATTTT.

The rearrangement joins TRBV5-1 to TRBJ2-6; 7 bases match TRBD1. Trimming at V came to 1 base and at J to 2 bases, leaving 6 bases not matched to a gene. This CDR3 has 17 residues. Germline values: CDR1 SGHRS, CDR2 YFSETQ. CDR3 sequence reads: CASSLQGVITGANVLTF. In nucleotides, the CDR3 is TGCGCCAGCAGCTTGCAGGGGGTGATCACTGGGGCCAACGTCCTGACTTTC.

This clonotype appeared many times. The chain uses TRBV6-2 or TRBV6-3 and TRBJ2-5, with 8 bases matching TRBD2. This CDR3 is built from 16 residues. Germline CDR1 MNHEY, CDR2 SVGEGT. V gave up 2 bases and J gave up 2 bases; unmatched junction bases: 7. The CDR3 here is CASSYGLAGLQETQYF. The DNA for the CDR3 is TGTGCCAGCAGTTACGGGTTAGCGGGGTTACAAGAGACCCAGTACTTC.

Only a few counts were recorded for this clonotype. The genes are TRBV7-2 and TRBJ2-3, with unresolved D. V was shortened by 5 bases and J by 6 bases, with 9 bases between the two germline ends. This CDR3 comprises 12 residues. Germline V gives CDR1 SGHTA, CDR2 FQGNSA. The CDR3 here is CASSPGVDTQYF. The CDR3 DNA sequence: TGTGCCAGCAGCCCTGGGGTGGATACGCAGTATTTT.

The chain employs TRBV7-3 and TRBJ2-1, with D possibly TRBD2 on 5 matching bases. Trimming cost V 3 bases and J 5 bases, with 14 bases left between them. The germline CDR1 and CDR2 sequences are SGHTA and FQGTGA. This CDR3 is built from 15 residues. CDR3 residues: CASSFFGLVDNEQFF. CDR3 bases: TGTGCCAGCAGCTTCTTCGGACTGGTTGACAATGAGCAGTTCTTC.

This clonotype showed up just a few times. The V gene is TRBV13, the J gene TRBJ1-1, with 7 bases identical to TRBD1. The CDR3 runs 14 residues. The V and J ends lost 3 bases and 3 bases, in that order; junction bases with no gene match: 4. The V gene's germline CDR1 is PRHDT and CDR2 FYEKMQ (reference sequence). The CDR3 loop reads CASSFRQGDTEAFF. Here the CDR3 DNA reads TGTGCCAGCAGCTTCAGACAGGGAGACACTGAAGCTTTCTTT.

The CDR3 bases are TGTGCCAGCAGCCCTCGAGGGGGACAGGCTACCTACGAGCAGTACTTC. It yields the protein CASSPRGGQATYEQYF. The chain has TRBV5-5 and TRBJ2-7; 8 bases line up with TRBD1. Germline CDR1 SGHKS, CDR2 YYEKEE (reference sequence). There are 16 residues in the CDR3. Germline trimming cut 4 bases from V and 2 bases from J; bases unmatched to any gene: 11.

The sample holds many counts of this clonotype. This chain uses TRBV6-1 with TRBJ2-7, with D possibly being TRBD1 (5 bases). Trimming cost V 1 base and J 2 bases, with 9 bases left between them. In germline, CDR1 is MNHNS, CDR2 SASEGT. The CDR3 sequence is 14 residues long. CDR3 sequence reads: CASSEEGPTYEQYF. The CDR3 nucleotides are TGTGCCAGCAGTGAAGAGGGGCCAACCTACGAGCAGTACTTC.

At least ten counts were recorded for this clonotype. The chain has TRBV7-2 and TRBJ1-2; TRBD1 matches 9 bases. J lost 2 bases, V lost 1 base, and 5 bases had no gene match. Germline lookup yields CDR1 SGHTA and CDR2 FQGNSA. This CDR3 is 16 amino acids long. In DNA form, the CDR3 reads TGTGCCAGCAGCTTAGTGGTGGGACAGGGAAACTATGGCTACACCTTC. Encoded protein: CASSLVVGQGNYGYTF.

This clonotype was seen only a few times. This chain connects TRBV28 to TRBJ2-2; 10 nucleotides match TRBD2. CDR3 length: 15 amino acids. Trimming removed 3 bases from V and 6 bases from J; junction bases left unmatched: 4. Looked up from germline, CDR1 is MDHEN and CDR2 is SYDVKM. The chain's CDR3 is CASSFLAGEAGELFF. CDR3 DNA sequence: TGTGCCAGCAGTTTCCTAGCGGGAGAAGCCGGGGAGCTGTTTTTT.